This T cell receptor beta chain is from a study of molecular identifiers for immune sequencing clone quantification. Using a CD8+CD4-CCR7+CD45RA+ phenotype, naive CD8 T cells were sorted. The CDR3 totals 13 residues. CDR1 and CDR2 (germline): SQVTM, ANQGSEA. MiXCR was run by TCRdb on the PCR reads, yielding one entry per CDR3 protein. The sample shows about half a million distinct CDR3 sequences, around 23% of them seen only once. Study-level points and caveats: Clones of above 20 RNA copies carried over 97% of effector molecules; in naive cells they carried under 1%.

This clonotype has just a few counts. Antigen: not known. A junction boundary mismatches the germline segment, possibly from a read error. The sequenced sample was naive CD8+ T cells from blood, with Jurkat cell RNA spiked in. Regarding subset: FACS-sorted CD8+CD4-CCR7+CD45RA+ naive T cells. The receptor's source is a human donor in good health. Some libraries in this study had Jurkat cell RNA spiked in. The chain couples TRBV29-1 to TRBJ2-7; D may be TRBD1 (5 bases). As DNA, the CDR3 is TGCAGCGTTGTTGGTCAGGGATACTACGAGCGGTACTTC. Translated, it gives CSVVGQGYYERYF.